Listed here are 29 T cell receptor beta chains from one sample, sequenced in a study of cytomegalovirus exposure and HLA in healthy donors. Profiling relied on immunoSEQ multiplex PCR, and the TCRdb table lists in-frame clones only, not all of them. The sample has about 130,000 clones; around 90% are singletons. Sequencing used PBMCs. Receptors were obtained from a woman aged 30 to 39 in good health and CMV-seropositive.

In this sample, this clone turned up once. The rearrangement links TRBV2 to TRBJ1-1; TRBD1 is a possible D gene (6 bases). In germline, CDR1 is SNHLY, CDR2 FYNNEI. V lost 3 bases to trimming and J lost 5 bases, with 10 bases between them. The CDR3 is 13 residues long. CDR3 loop: CASSDRGRTEAFF. The CDR3 DNA sequence: TGTGCCAGCAGTGACAGGGGACGGACTGAAGCTTTCTTT.

The genes are TRBV7-8 and TRBJ1-5; no reliable D call. V lost 3 bases and J lost 9, with 9 bases in between. This CDR3 is 12 amino acids long. Germline V gene data show CDR1 as SGHVS and CDR2 as FQNEAQ. The CDR3 coding sequence is TGTGCCAGCAGCTTCGCGAGGTCGCCCCAGCATTTT. It encodes CASSFARSPQHF.

V and J are TRBV9 and TRBJ1-5; perhaps TRBD1 as D (5 bases). V shed 4 bases and J shed 4 bases, with 12 bases lying between them. Germline loops: CDR1 SGDLS, CDR2 YYNGEE. There are 14 residues in the CDR3. The CDR3 loop is CASSSTGTNQPQHF. CDR3 in DNA: TGTGCCAGCAGCTCCACAGGAACAAATCAGCCCCAGCATTTT.

V usage is TRBV5-6 and J usage is TRBJ1-4, with D possibly matching TRBD1 (5 bases). This CDR3 has 17 residues. The V gene lost 0 bases and the J gene lost 4 bases, with 16 bases spanning the gap. Germline CDR1 and CDR2: SGHDT and YYEEEE. This CDR3 is CASSLGITGGVNEKLFF. The CDR3 region has the DNA TGTGCCAGCAGCTTGGGTATCACAGGAGGGGTTAATGAAAAACTGTTTTTT.

The rearrangement uses TRBV2 and TRBJ2-1; possible D gene TRBD2, 6 bases. The CDR3 is 14 amino acids. Germline CDR1 and CDR2: SNHLY and FYNNEI. The germline V and J ends were trimmed by 3 bases and 6 bases, with 12 bases remaining between them. The CDR3 nucleotides read TGTGCCAGCAGTGAGTCGGAGGGGAGCAATGAGCAGTTCTTC. This codes for CASSESEGSNEQFF.

The chain couples TRBV10-2 to TRBJ2-5; maybe TRBD1 (6 bases). There are 14 residues in the CDR3. CDR1 is WSHSY and CDR2 is SAAADI in the germline V gene. The V end lost 0 bases, the J end lost 4 bases, and 9 bases lay between the germline ends. The CDR3 DNA is TGCGCCAGCAGTGAGTCACAGGGCCCAGAGACCCAGTACTTC. This codes for CASSESQGPETQYF.

The chain uses TRBV11-2 and TRBJ1-4; possibly TRBD1 for D (6 bases). The CDR3 has 17 residues. Germline V gene sequence: CDR1 SGHAT, CDR2 FQNNGV. V lost 3 bases to trimming and J lost 2 bases, with 16 bases between them. This CDR3 is CASSFFTGMITNEKLFF. The CDR3 DNA is TGTGCCAGCAGCTTTTTTACAGGGATGATTACTAATGAAAAACTGTTTTTT.

This clone appeared once. J is TRBJ2-2 and V is TRBV15, with D hard to call. Germline CDR1 is LNHNV and CDR2 is YYDKDF (reference sequence). V was shortened by 3 bases and J by 4 bases, with 18 bases between the two germline ends. The length of the CDR3 is 17 residues. Written as DNA, the CDR3 is TGTGCCACCAGCAGTTCGCGAGACAAGTCTCTCACCGGGGAGCTGTTTTTT. Its protein is CATSSSRDKSLTGELFF.

This sequence joins TRBV5-1 and TRBJ2-5, with 8 positions matching TRBD2. J lost 2 bases, V lost 5 bases, and 8 bases had no gene match. This CDR3 has 15 amino acids. Germline V CDR1 and CDR2: SGHRS, YFSETQ. This chain's CDR3 is CASSPTSGAQETQYF. In DNA form, the CDR3 reads TGCGCCAGCAGTCCCACTAGCGGCGCACAAGAGACCCAGTACTTC.

The rearrangement links TRBV11-1 to TRBJ2-7, with 7 bases fitting TRBD1. Germline lookup yields CDR1 SGHAT and CDR2 FQDESV (reference sequence). The CDR3 covers 15 residues. The trim removed 3 bases at V and 5 bases at J, leaving 10 bases unmatched. In DNA, the CDR3 is TGTGCCAGCAGCTTCCGGGACAGTGGGTACAACGAGCAGTACTTC. It encodes CASSFRDSGYNEQYF.

This clone has a handful of counts. The J gene is TRBJ2-1, the V gene TRBV7-9; 14 bases are a match to TRBD2. The CDR3 extends over 17 amino acids. CDR1 is SEHNR and CDR2 is FQNEAQ in the germline V gene (reference sequence). Trimming removed 4 bases from V and 9 bases from J; junction bases left unmatched: 11. CDR3 nucleotide sequence: TGTGCCAGCAGCTCAACCCCCGGGACTAGCGGGAGTGCTGAGCAGTTCTTC. This translates into CASSSTPGTSGSAEQFF.

This chain links TRBV5-6 with TRBJ2-5; TRBD2 matches at 7 bases. The germline V gene encodes CDR1 SGHDT and CDR2 YYEEEE. CDR3 size: 15 residues. V was clipped by 2 bases and J by 5 bases; unmatched bases: 9. This CDR3 reads CASSFLTSRGETQYF. The CDR3, as DNA: TGTGCCAGCAGCTTTTTGACTAGCCGGGGGGAGACCCAGTACTTC. The variable domain in full, with the rest retrieved from reference TRBV5-6 and TRBJ2-5, is DAGVTQSPTHLIKTRGQQVTLRCSPKSGHDTVSWYQQALGQGPQFIFQYYEEEERQRGNFPDRFSGHQFPNYSSELNVNALLLGDSALYLCASSFLTSRGETQYFGPGTRLLVL.

This clone was counted between two and nine times. The chain carries TRBV11-2 and TRBJ1-5; no clear D. CDR1 and CDR2 from the germline V gene are SGHAT and FQNNGV. This CDR3 comprises 14 residues. The V end was cut by 0 bases, the J end by 5 bases, with 8 bases between. CDR3 bases: TGTGCCAGCAGCTTAGATACGGGAGATCAGCCCCAGCATTTT. Protein sequence: CASSLDTGDQPQHF.

The V and J genes are TRBV5-1 and TRBJ2-7; 7 nucleotides line up with TRBD1. With V trimmed by 4 bases and J by 2 bases, 6 bases remained unmatched. This CDR3 region has 14 residues. The germline V gene has CDR1 SGHRS and CDR2 YFSETQ. This CDR3 reads CASSRDSLTYEQYF. Written as DNA, the CDR3 is TGCGCCAGCAGCCGGGACAGCCTTACCTACGAGCAGTACTTC.

The chain couples TRBV27 to TRBJ2-7; 9 bases agree with TRBD2. The CDR3 runs to 16 residues. V was clipped by 2 bases and J by 6 bases; unmatched bases: 11. Germline V gene data show CDR1 as MNHEY and CDR2 as SMNVEV (reference sequence). The DNA of the CDR3 is TGTGCCAGCAGTTTAGGGGTCCTAGCGGGAATCGGCGAGCAGTACTTC. It translates to CASSLGVLAGIGEQYF.

The CDR3 sequence: CASSESKGSGTDTQYF. CDR3 DNA sequence: TGCGCCAGCAGTGAGTCGAAAGGGAGCGGCACAGATACGCAGTATTTT. This chain connects TRBV10-2 to TRBJ2-3, with D perhaps TRBD2 (5 bases). CDR1 and CDR2 (germline): WSHSY, SAAADI. Trimming took off 0 bases at V and 1 base at J, with 11 bases between the two ends. This CDR3 is built from 16 residues.

The chain carries TRBV29-1 and TRBJ2-5, with D possibly TRBD2 on 5 matching bases. The CDR3 consists of 14 residues. The germline gives CDR1 SQVTM, CDR2 ANQGSEA. The V and J ends lost 4 bases and 5 bases respectively, with 17 bases between them. The CDR3 region is CSVASAGYAETQYF. The DNA of the CDR3 is TGCAGCGTTGCATCCGCGGGTTATGCGGAGACCCAGTACTTC.

The chain recombines TRBV14 with TRBJ1-2; tentatively, D is TRBD1 (6 bases). The length of the CDR3 is 15 residues. The germline V gene has CDR1 SGHDN and CDR2 FVKESK. V lost 1 base and J lost 6, with 15 bases in between. CDR3 protein: CASSQGARGTHGYTF. CDR3 DNA: TGTGCCAGCAGCCAAGGGGCCAGGGGAACCCATGGCTACACCTTC. Supplemented by reference TRBV14 and TRBJ1-2, the full variable domain reads EAGVTQFPSHSVIEKGQTVTLRCDPISGHDNLYWYRRVMGKEIKFLLHFVKESKQDESGMPNNRFLAERTGGTYSTLKVQPAELEDSGVYFCASSQGARGTHGYTFGSGTRLTVV.

The chain carries TRBV5-1 and TRBJ2-2; D not resolved. The CDR3 consists of 15 residues. CDR1 and CDR2 from the germline V gene are SGHRS and YFSETQ. Trimming pared 2 bases from V and 1 base from J, leaving 9 bases between. This CDR3 is CASSFSAVNTGELFF. DNA of the CDR3: TGCGCCAGCAGCTTTTCCGCAGTGAACACCGGGGAGCTGTTTTTT. Full variable domain (missing parts from reference TRBV5-1 and TRBJ2-2): KAGVTQTPRYLIKTRGQQVTLSCSPISGHRSVSWYQQTPGQGLQFLFEYFSETQRNKGNFPGRFSGRQFSNSRSEMNVSTLELGDSALYLCASSFSAVNTGELFFGEGSRLTVL.

Only one count was recorded for this clone. This sequence joins TRBV5-6 and TRBJ1-2, with 9 bases aligning to TRBD1. J lost 4 bases, V lost 4 bases, and 11 bases had no gene match. From germline, CDR1 is SGHDT and CDR2 YYEEEE. The CDR3 has 16 residues. The CDR3 DNA is TGTGCCAGCAGCCCACTCACAGGGGGCAGGCTCTATGGCTACACCTTC. Its protein is CASSPLTGGRLYGYTF.

The chain uses TRBV2 and TRBJ1-4; D is possibly TRBD1 (5 bases). The V gene's germline CDR1 is SNHLY and CDR2 FYNNEI. Trimming pared 0 bases from V and 7 bases from J, leaving 12 bases between. The CDR3 runs 15 residues. CDR3 coding DNA: TGTGCCAGCAGTGAAGCGGGGTGGGGCGGTGAAAAACTGTTTTTT. Translating it yields CASSEAGWGGEKLFF.

The chain has TRBV7-2 and TRBJ2-3; D unresolved. Trimming took 1 base from V and 2 from J, leaving 10 bases between them. Germline values: CDR1 SGHTA, CDR2 FQGNSA. CDR3 size: 15 residues. The DNA for the CDR3 is TGTGCCAGCAGCTTAGGTTGGCTGCTCACAGATACGCAGTATTTT. It encodes CASSLGWLLTDTQYF. Filled out from reference TRBV7-2 and TRBJ2-3, the complete variable domain reads GAGVSQSPSNKVTEKGKDVELRCDPISGHTALYWYRQSLGQGLEFLIYFQGNSAPDKSGLPSDRFSAERTGGSVSTLTIQRTQQEDSAVYLCASSLGWLLTDTQYFGPGTRLTVL.

There are a few counts of this clone. The rearrangement uses TRBV28 and TRBJ2-7; D is possibly TRBD1 (5 bases). Germline loops: CDR1 MDHEN, CDR2 SYDVKM. The CDR3 is 13 residues long. Deletions cut 9 bases from V and 0 bases from J, with 12 bases between. The CDR3 nucleotides are TGTGCCAGTTGGGGCCGCATCTCCTACGAGCAGTACTTC. The encoded protein is CASWGRISYEQYF. Supplemented by reference TRBV28 and TRBJ2-7, the full variable domain reads DVKVTQSSRYLVKRTGEKVFLECVQDMDHENMFWYRQDPGLGLRLIYFSYDVKMKEKGDIPEGYSVSREKKERFSLILESASTNQTSMYLCASWGRISYEQYFGPGTRLTVT.

This clone came up a few times. This chain links TRBV29-1 with TRBJ2-3; 10 positions match TRBD2. The CDR3 has 13 residues. With 2 bases clipped from V and 6 bases from J, the junction kept 2 bases outside the gene matches. Germline V gene lookup returns CDR1 SQVTM and CDR2 ANQGSEA. The CDR3 here is CSVETSGTDTQYF. DNA of the CDR3: TGCAGCGTTGAAACTAGCGGGACGGATACGCAGTATTTT.

The chain employs TRBV7-9 and TRBJ2-5; TRBD2 matches 14 bases. Germline CDR1 and CDR2: SEHNR and FQNEAQ (reference sequence). The CDR3 is 16 amino acids. The V segment lost 7 bases and the J segment 4 bases; nucleotides outside the gene matches: 8. The CDR3 DNA reads TGTGCCAGCACCCTCCCCGGGACTAGCGGGAGAGAGACCCAGTACTTC. Translation gives CASTLPGTSGRETQYF.

This chain joins TRBV28 and TRBJ2-3; a possible D gene is TRBD2 (5 bases). The CDR3 has 15 residues. Germline V gives CDR1 MDHEN, CDR2 SYDVKM. Between the trimmed V and J ends, which lost 3 bases and 5 bases, there was a span of 15 bases. This chain's CDR3 is CASSLDPQEGDTQYF. In DNA, the CDR3 is TGTGCCAGCAGTTTGGACCCCCAAGAGGGAGATACGCAGTATTTT.

In its sample, this clone was seen a few times. V gene TRBV11-2 combines with J gene TRBJ2-5; 8 bases match TRBD1. V lost 4 bases, J lost 3 bases, and 1 base stayed unmatched. The CDR3 runs 13 residues. CDR1 and CDR2 from the germline V gene are SGHAT and FQNNGV. DNA for the CDR3: TGTGCCAGCAGCTGGACAGGGAAAGAGACCCAGTACTTC. As protein: CASSWTGKETQYF.

V gene TRBV10-2 combines with J gene TRBJ2-3, with 8 nucleotides matching TRBD1. The length of the CDR3 is 16 residues. With V trimmed by 6 bases and J by 0 bases, 8 bases remained unmatched. Germline loops: CDR1 WSHSY, CDR2 SAAADI. The CDR3 DNA follows: TGCGCCAGCAGCGAAGACCGGGACAGGAGCACAGATACGCAGTATTTT. It translates to CASSEDRDRSTDTQYF.

The genes are TRBV6-5 and TRBJ2-1; D is possibly TRBD1 (6 bases). The V end was cut by 6 bases, the J end by 5 bases, with 17 bases between. CDR3 size: 15 residues. Per germline, CDR1 MNHEY and CDR2 SVGAGI. The CDR3 nucleotides are TGTGCCAGCAGCTCCGACAGGTCGTTGGACAATGAGCAGTTCTTC. Translated, it gives CASSSDRSLDNEQFF.